The clone carrying this T cell receptor beta chain has just a few counts. The target antigen is unknown. The sample belongs to a study of CD4 T cells in relation to SARS-CoV-2 and coronaviruses. Across the study: PBMCs were cultured with antigen for roughly 10 days before TCR beta sequencing. No peptide or an HIV-1 Nef peptide pool served as negative control. Findings and caveats of the study: About 64% of donors had memory CD4+ clonotypes crossrecognizing SARS-CoV-2 and common cold coronavirus spike.

TCRdb's copy holds only in-frame clones and misses some; the assay was immunoSEQ multiplex PCR. Here the sample spans approximately 30,000 clones, around two thirds being singletons. Before the COVID-19 pandemic, during about 2011-2019, CD4+ T cells were taken from unexposed donors. Isolation of CD4+ T cells took place after less than twelve days in culture. Testing used SARS-CoV-2 S/N and four cold-coronavirus spikes on unexposed-donor CD4+ T cells, cells permitting. Deletions cut 3 bases from V and 7 bases from J, with 7 bases between. There are 12 residues in the CDR3. Germline loops: CDR1 SGHTA, CDR2 FQGNSA.

This TCR derives from a human donor in good health. The V gene is TRBV7-2, the J gene TRBJ2-1; no clear D. Specimen: CD4+ T cells from PBMCs, cultured in vitro. The CDR3 DNA sequence: TGTGCCAGCAGCTTTCTGAGGAATGAGCAGTTCTTC. It yields the protein CASSFLRNEQFF.